The clone carrying this T cell receptor (beta chain) was observed a few times. Its antigen is undetermined. Generation of bulk TCR libraries relied on previously described methods and listed TCR primers. Each CDR3 protein is one row after TCRdb ran MiXCR on the PCR reads. The sample has 100,000 or so distinct CDR3 sequences; roughly 38% are singletons. Researchers sorted naive CD8 T cells as cells that were CD8+CD4-CCR7+CD45RA+. The data originate from a study of molecular identifiers for immune sequencing clone quantification. Study-wide findings and caveats: Clones of above 20 RNA copies carried over 97% of effector molecules; in naive cells they carried under 1%. Amid some 900,000 naive cells, spiked Jurkat TCR RNA from one cell was reportedly still detectable.

The CDR3 runs to 15 residues. Trimming stripped 0 bases from V and 0 bases from J, with 6 bases between. CDR1 and CDR2 (germline): MDHEN, SYDVKM. The rearrangement uses TRBV28 and TRBJ2-4; D uncertain. The sample was naive CD8+ T cells from blood, with Jurkat cell RNA spiked in. Subset given: FACS-sorted CD8+CD4-CCR7+CD45RA+ naive T cells. The source of this sequence is a human donor in good health. Some libraries in this study had Jurkat cell RNA spiked in. CDR3 amino acids: CASSLWAKAKNIQYF. CDR3 nucleotide sequence: TGTGCCAGCAGTTTATGGGCAAAAGCCAAAAACATTCAGTACTTC.